This T cell receptor (beta chain) appears in the sequencing data of a study of cytotoxic CD8 clonotypes in ibrutinib-treated CLL. Germline V gene data show CDR1 as GTSNPN and CDR2 as SVGIG (reference sequence). The CDR3 sequence is 15 residues long. V was pared by 3 bases and J by 0 bases, with 4 bases of the junction left unmatched. In this sample, this clone turned up a few times. Using immunoSEQ multiplex PCR, the repertoire was profiled, and TCRdb retains in-frame clones only, with some absent. Among some 300,000 clones, around four fifths were seen once, and the ten largest hold 6.5% to 8.5%. This receptor was identified in a human donor with chronic lymphocytic leukemia. V gene TRBV30 combines with J gene TRBJ1-4; 7 positions agree with TRBD1. This specimen consisted of PBMCs, obtained before ibrutinib treatment. In DNA, the CDR3 is TGTGCCTGGAGCCTTGGACAGGCAACTAATGAAAAACTGTTTTTT. As protein: CAWSLGQATNEKLFF.